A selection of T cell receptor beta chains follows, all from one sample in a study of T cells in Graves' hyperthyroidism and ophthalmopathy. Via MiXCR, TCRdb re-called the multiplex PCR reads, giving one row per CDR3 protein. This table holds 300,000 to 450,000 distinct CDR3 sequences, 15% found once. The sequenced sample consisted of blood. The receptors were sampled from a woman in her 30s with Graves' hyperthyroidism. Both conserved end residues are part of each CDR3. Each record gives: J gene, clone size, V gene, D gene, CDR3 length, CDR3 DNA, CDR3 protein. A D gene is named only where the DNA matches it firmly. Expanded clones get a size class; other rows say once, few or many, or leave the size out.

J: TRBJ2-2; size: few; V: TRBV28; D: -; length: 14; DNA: TGTGCCAGCAGTTTATCTAGATACACCGGGGAGCTGCTTTTT; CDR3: CASSLSRYTGELLF
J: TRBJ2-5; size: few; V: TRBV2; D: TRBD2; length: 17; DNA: TGTGCCAGCAGTGATATAGGAGCGGGAGGGCCAGGAGAGACCCAGTACTTC; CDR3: CASSDIGAGGPGETQYF
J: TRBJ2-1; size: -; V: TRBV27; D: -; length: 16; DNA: TGTGCCAGCAGTTTATTCTTCGAGGGCAGGGACAATGAGCAGTTCTTC; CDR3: CASSLFFEGRDNEQFF
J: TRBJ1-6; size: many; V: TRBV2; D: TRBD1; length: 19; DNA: TGTGCCAGCAGTGAGTCCGGGACAGGCGACAGCTCCTATAATTCACCCCTCCACTTT; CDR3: CASSESGTGDSSYNSPLHF
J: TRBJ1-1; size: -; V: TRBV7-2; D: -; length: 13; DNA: TGTGCCAGCAGCTTAGAACAGCTCACTGAAGCTTTCTTT; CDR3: CASSLEQLTEAFF
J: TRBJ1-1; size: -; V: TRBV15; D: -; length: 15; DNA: TGTGCCACCAGCCGGGGCCGGACTTCGAACACTGAAGCTTTCTTT; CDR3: CATSRGRTSNTEAFF
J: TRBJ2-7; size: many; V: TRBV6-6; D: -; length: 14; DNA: TGTGCCAGCAGTTACTACGGAGGGGGAGACGAGCAGTACTTC; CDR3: CASSYYGGGDEQYF
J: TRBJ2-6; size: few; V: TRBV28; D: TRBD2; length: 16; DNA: TGTGCCAGCAGCCCTGGGAGGGTCAGTGGGGCCAACGTCCTGACTTTC; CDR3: CASSPGRVSGANVLTF
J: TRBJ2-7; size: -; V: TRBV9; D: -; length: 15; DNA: TGTGCCAGCAGCGCGACAGCTTCGGGGGCCTACGAGCAGTACTTC; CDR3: CASSATASGAYEQYF
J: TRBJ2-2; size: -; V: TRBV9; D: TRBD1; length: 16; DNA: TGTGCCAGCAGCGTCAGGACAGGGGCTAACACCGGGGAGCTGTTTTTT; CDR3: CASSVRTGANTGELFF
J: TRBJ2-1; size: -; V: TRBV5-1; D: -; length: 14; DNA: TGCGCCAGCAGCGCCCGGACAGCCCTGGGAGAGCAGTTCTTC; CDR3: CASSARTALGEQFF
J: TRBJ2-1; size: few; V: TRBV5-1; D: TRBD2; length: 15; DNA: TGCGCCAGCAGCCAGGGACTAGCGGGAGCTGATGAGCAGTTCTTC; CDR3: CASSQGLAGADEQFF
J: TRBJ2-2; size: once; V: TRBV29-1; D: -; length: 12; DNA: TGCAGCGTTGAACCACTCGCCGGGGAGCTGTTTTTT; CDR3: CSVEPLAGELFF
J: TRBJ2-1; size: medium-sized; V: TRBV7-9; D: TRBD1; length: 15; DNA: TGTGCCAGCAACCCACGGAACAGGGGAGTTCGTGAGCAGTTCTTC; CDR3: CASNPRNRGVREQFF
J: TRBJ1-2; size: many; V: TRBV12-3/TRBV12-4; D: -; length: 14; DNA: TGTGCCAGCAGTCCGGGAATGCTTGTCTATGGCTACACCTTC; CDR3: CASSPGMLVYGYTF
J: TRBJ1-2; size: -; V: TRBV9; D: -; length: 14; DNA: TGTGCCAGCAGCGTAGACTCAGCTAACTATGGCTACACCTTC; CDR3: CASSVDSANYGYTF
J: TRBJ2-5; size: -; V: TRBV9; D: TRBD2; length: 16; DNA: TGTGCCAGCAGCGTAGCTCTTAGCGGGAGTGGAGAGACCCAGTACTTC; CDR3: CASSVALSGSGETQYF
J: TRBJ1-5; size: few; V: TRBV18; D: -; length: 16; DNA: TGTGCCAGCTCACCACCGAGGGGGGGCAACAATCAGCCCCAGCATTTT; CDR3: CASSPPRGGNNQPQHF
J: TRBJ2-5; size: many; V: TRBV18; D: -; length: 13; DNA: TGTGCCAGCTCACCATTAGACCCCGAGACCCAGTACTTC; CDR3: CASSPLDPETQYF
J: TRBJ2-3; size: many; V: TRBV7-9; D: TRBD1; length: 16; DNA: TGTGCCAGCAGCGAGGGACAGGGGGTCCGCACAGATACGCAGTATTTT; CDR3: CASSEGQGVRTDTQYF
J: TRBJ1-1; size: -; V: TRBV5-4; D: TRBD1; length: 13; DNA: TGTGCCAGCAGAACAGGGGGGGACACTGAAGCTTTCTTT; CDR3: CASRTGGDTEAFF
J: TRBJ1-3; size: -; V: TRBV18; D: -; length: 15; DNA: TGTGCCAGCTCACCACCACAGGCCTCTGGAAACACCATATATTTT; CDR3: CASSPPQASGNTIYF
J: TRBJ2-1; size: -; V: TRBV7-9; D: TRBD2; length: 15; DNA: TGTGCCAGCAGGTATACTAGCGTAAGCGGGAATGAGCAGTTCTTC; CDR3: CASRYTSVSGNEQFF
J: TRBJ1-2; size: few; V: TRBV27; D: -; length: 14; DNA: TGTGCCAGCAGCGAGGACGGTTTTAACTATGGCTACACCTTC; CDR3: CASSEDGFNYGYTF